The 10 T cell receptor beta chains reported below all come from one sample, sequenced in a study of T cell responses to AZD1222 COVID-19 vaccine. Measured with immunoSEQ multiplex PCR; TCRdb has only the in-frame clones, and not every one. The data show 150,000 to 200,000 clones, approximately 91% seen once. The sample here was peripheral blood, taken 28 days after the second AZD1222 dose. The receptor source for this set is an adult who received the AZD1222 COVID-19 vaccine.

This chain connects TRBV19 to TRBJ2-1, with TRBD2 matching over 12 bases. Per the germline V gene, CDR1 is LNHDA and CDR2 is SQIVND (reference sequence). This CDR3 has 16 residues. Trimming took 6 bases from V and 4 from J; bases not matched to a gene: 7. CDR3 residues: CASRPRLAGAYNEQFF. CDR3 coding DNA: TGTGCCAGTAGGCCTCGACTAGCGGGGGCTTACAATGAGCAGTTCTTC.

The J gene is TRBJ2-3, the V gene TRBV19, with 9 bases aligning to TRBD2. V shed 0 bases and J 2 bases; nucleotides not matched to a gene: 9. CDR3 length: 18 residues. In germline, CDR1 is LNHDA, CDR2 SQIVND (reference sequence). The CDR3 reads CASSIESGGTSHTDTQYF. The CDR3 DNA sequence: TGTGCCAGTAGTATAGAAAGCGGGGGGACATCGCACACAGATACGCAGTATTTT.

The genes are TRBV5-1 and TRBJ1-1, with D possibly TRBD1 on 6 matching bases. The CDR3 length is 14 residues. V lost 4 bases, J lost 1 base, and 11 bases lay in between. Germline V gene lookup returns CDR1 SGHRS and CDR2 YFSETQ. This chain's CDR3 is CASSDRGQNTEAFF. The DNA of the CDR3 is TGCGCCAGCAGCGACCGGGGACAGAACACTGAAGCTTTCTTT.

This sequence joins TRBV28 and TRBJ1-1; 11 bases map to TRBD1. Germline-derived CDR1 and CDR2 are MDHEN and SYDVKM. V dropped 5 bases and J dropped 3; count of bases not matched to a gene: 5. The CDR3 sequence is 15 residues long. Here the CDR3 DNA reads TGTGCCAGCAGTCAAGGACAGGGGGCGGACACTGAAGCTTTCTTT. Translating gives CASSQGQGADTEAFF.

This clone turned up a few times. One end of the junction is discordant with germline, which a read error may explain. This chain connects TRBV19 to TRBJ2-7, with 8 bases matching TRBD1. The germline V gene encodes CDR1 LNHDA and CDR2 SQIVND (reference sequence). The length of the CDR3 is 12 residues. This CDR3 reads CASSTGTGYASF. DNA of the CDR3: TGTGCCAGTAGTACCGGGACAGGATATGCGTCCTTC.

The chain combines TRBV1 with TRBJ2-7; the D call in the table, TRBD2, was not verified against the DNA. TRBV1 is an annotated pseudogene. This CDR3 is 20 amino acids long. Here the CDR3 DNA reads TGCACCAGCAGCCAAACCCGCTCCCACTGGGCGGGGGGGCTTAGCTACGAGCAGTACTTC. It specifies CTSSQTRSHWAGGLSYEQYF.

The V and J genes are TRBV18 and TRBJ2-1; no firm D call. This CDR3 has 17 residues. The germline V and J ends were trimmed by 4 bases and 6 bases, with 22 bases remaining between them. The V gene's germline CDR1 is KGHSH and CDR2 LQKENI. The CDR3, as DNA: TGTGCCAGCTCACGCGGCGGTTTAGTAAAGGAACTCAATGAGCAGTTCTTC. Translated: CASSRGGLVKELNEQFF. Using reference TRBV18 and TRBJ2-1 for the parts outside the CDR3, the full variable domain is NAGVMQNPRHLVRRRGQEARLRCSPMKGHSHVYWYRQLPEEGLKFMVYLQKENIIDESGMPKERFSAEFPKEGPSILRIQQVVRGDSAAYFCASSRGGLVKELNEQFFGPGTRLTVL.

This clone was seen only once. The chain combines TRBV21-1 with TRBJ1-2; the table's D call, TRBD1, has no DNA check behind it. TRBV21-1 is a documented pseudogene. The CDR3 has 16 amino acids. The CDR3 coding sequence is TGTGCCAGCAGCAAAGGCATCAGACACTTTAACTATGGCTACACCTTC. Its protein product is CASSKGIRHFNYGYTF.

The rearrangement links TRBV29-1 to TRBJ1-2; 9 positions match TRBD1. V was pared by 0 bases and J by 7 bases, with 9 bases of the junction left unmatched. The germline V gene encodes CDR1 SQVTM and CDR2 ANQGSEA. The CDR3 length is 15 residues. CDR3 region: CSVEEGTGRKSGYTF. The DNA for the CDR3 is TGCAGCGTTGAAGAAGGGACAGGGCGCAAGAGTGGCTACACCTTC.

V gene TRBV18 combines with J gene TRBJ1-1, with D unclear. Germline CDR1 KGHSH, CDR2 LQKENI. CDR3 length: 14 residues. Trimming left V 5 bases short and J 1 base short, with 11 bases between. For the CDR3, the DNA is TGTGCCAGCTCATCGAACAGAAGGAACACTGAAGCTTTCTTT. Protein product: CASSSNRRNTEAFF.